This TCR beta chain comes out of a study of response to subunit inactivated influenza vaccine. Study-level points and caveats: Few new T cells, the authors suggested, are recruited by each seasonal influenza vaccination.

TCRdb analysed the RT-PCR reads with MiXCR anew, one entry per CDR3 protein. Of around 760,000 distinct CDR3 sequences in the sample, approximately 13% were seen once. This CDR3 contains 13 residues. The germline gives CDR1 MGHDK, CDR2 SYGVNS. V lost 6 bases to trimming and J lost 5 bases, with 11 bases between them. On this clonotype: The antigen is undetermined.

The material was PBMCs from blood, obtained less than 15 days before vaccination. This TCR derives from a man over 45 who received an inactivated influenza vaccine. The rearrangement joins TRBV25-1 to TRBJ2-1, with unresolved D. The CDR3 DNA reads as TGTGCCAGCAGGGGCCCTTTGGACAATGAGCAGTTCTTC. It yields the protein CASRGPLDNEQFF.